The following is a T cell receptor beta chain sequence with its context. No antigen is known for it. This specimen comes from a study of shared clonotypes between healthy human individuals. Sorted-subset replicate PCR reactions were performed with about 200 ng DNA, corresponding to about 30,000 T cell genomes. Some clones are missing from TCRdb's copy, which holds only in-frame ones; the method was immunoSEQ multiplex PCR. The sample lists around 550,000 clones; about 96% were seen once. Findings of the study overall: Richness estimates generally favored naive over memory subsets. Generation probability values for non-shared clonotypes were lower than those for clonotypes shared by all four donors. Apart from blood, nothing was sampled; tissue repertoires likely differ.

Germline CDR1 and CDR2: SNHLY and FYNNEI. This CDR3 region has 13 residues. This sequence was found in a woman aged 25 to 39 in good health. The chain joins TRBV2 to TRBJ2-7, with 8 bases identical to TRBD1. The sample taken for sequencing was naive CD4+ T cells sorted from blood. The subset denotes: CD45RA+ positively selected. The CDR3 DNA sequence: TGTGGAACCCGGGCAGGGGGCAAGTACGAGCAGTACTTC. This sequence encodes CGTRAGGKYEQYF. The full variable domain, in which reference TRBV2 and TRBJ2-7 provide the parts outside the CDR3, is EPEVTQTPSHQVTQMGQEVILRCVPISNHLYFYWYRQILGQKVEFLVSFYNNEISEKSEIFDDQFSVERPDGSNFTLKIRSTKLEDSAMYFCGTRAGGKYEQYFGPGTRLTVT.